This T cell receptor beta chain appears in the sequencing data of a study of tumor T cells in aggressive B-cell lymphoma (dated by TCRdb to the late 2010s). Notes on this clone: The antigen it recognizes is unknown. Base-call qualities are not available, and no considerably larger clone is one nucleotide away.

A distance of 22 bases separates the germline ends of V and J, which lose 7 bases and 4 bases respectively. The germline V gene gives CDR1 as MDHEN and CDR2 as SYDVKM. Measured from the cysteine to the phenylalanine, the CDR3 is 17 residues long. Kept here is only the CDR3 DNA, which spans 51 bases and is read in frame from base 1. The receptor library was made with the immunoSEQ multiplex PCR assay. Sourced from immuneACCESS, this table was stored by TCRdb with only in-frame sequences that have V and J called. A share of the clones is absent; for the studies checked, an unresolved V gene accounts for under half, and the remainder has no known explanation. Within this sample are about 5,100 clones, with approximately 87% of them counted one time only. The ten largest clones add up to about 5.2% of the sample.

The sample was tumor tissue. The clonotype was recovered from an adult with diffuse large B cell lymphoma. The sequence links TRBV28 to TRBJ1-4; a weak D assignment points to TRBD1 (5 bases agree). Here the CDR3 is given as CASTLIGGGPGNEKLFF. Here is the DNA: TGTGCCAGCACCCTGATCGGCGGGGGACCGGGTAATGAAAAACTGTTTTTT.